These T cell receptor beta chains were read from a single sample in a study of CD8 T cells in ankylosing spondylitis. MiXCR, run by TCRdb on the 5' RACE reads, gives a single entry per CDR3 protein. The sample holds under 450,000 distinct CDR3 sequences, roughly 20% seen once. Sequenced material: blood, either unsorted or a sorted T cell fraction (not recorded which). The receptors derive from a male donor with ankylosing spondylitis or in good health (not recorded which). Both conserved end residues are part of each CDR3. The order of the fields is CDR3 length, V gene, J gene, CDR3 protein.

16	TRBV4-2	TRBJ2-1	CASSQGIGSSYNEQFF
13	TRBV30	TRBJ2-7	CAWSVDSSYEQYF
13	TRBV13	TRBJ2-1	CASSLARSYEQFF
17	TRBV4-2	TRBJ2-2	CASSQDFPGGNTGELFF
19	TRBV19	TRBJ2-2	CASREGLSGVLPNTGELFF
15	TRBV27	TRBJ2-2	CASSSWGVNTGELFF
11	TRBV6-5	TRBJ2-7	CASRTGEEQYF
12	TRBV29-1	TRBJ1-5	CSVGQSSGPQHF
13	TRBV6-1	TRBJ2-3	CASRDLLTDTQYF
17	TRBV12-3/TRBV12-4	TRBJ2-2	CASSLFERPLNTGELFF
13	TRBV25-1	TRBJ2-1	CASSGGLAGGQFF
17	TRBV3-1	TRBJ2-5	CASSQELAGGPSETQYF
16	TRBV5-1	TRBJ2-1	CASSLASGGYYNEQFF
19	TRBV3-1	TRBJ2-4	CASSQDHGSYRFEENIQYF
13	TRBV15	TRBJ2-1	CATSRPDFNEQFF
15	TRBV30	TRBJ2-2	CAWSVPGQDTGELFF
13	TRBV15	TRBJ2-4	CATRWPPGDIQYF
14	TRBV27	TRBJ2-2	CASSSRIRSGELFF
15	TRBV5-6	TRBJ2-7	CASSAGGQASYEQYF
12	TRBV7-9	TRBJ2-3	CASSSDSSGQYF
20	TRBV11-2	TRBJ2-1	CASSPRRTSGGISSYNEQFF
14	TRBV14	TRBJ2-5	CASSLTGLRETQYF
14	TRBV12-3/TRBV12-4	TRBJ2-2	CASTPGQPTGELFF
14	TRBV12-3/TRBV12-4	TRBJ1-6	CASSLFGPWSPLHF
16	TRBV6-5	TRBJ2-1	CASSYQPASGVNEQFF
15	TRBV7-2	TRBJ2-7	CASSNSISGSYEQYF
14	TRBV2	TRBJ2-2	CASDTGGTTGELFF
18	TRBV4-1	TRBJ1-6	CASSQDTSLGLYNSPLHF
17	TRBV10-2	TRBJ2-7	CARRGVIAGTHSYEQYF
14	TRBV10-3	TRBJ2-3	CAIRDAAETDTQYF
16	TRBV20-1	TRBJ2-7	CSAREPLSALTYEQYF
14	TRBV2	TRBJ2-1	CASTQVRSYNEQFF
12	TRBV12-3/TRBV12-4	TRBJ1-6	CASSSGLSPLHF
12	TRBV28	TRBJ2-7	CASSLRGYEQYF
16	TRBV2	TRBJ2-1	CATLGIRAGKHNEQFF
15	TRBV5-6	TRBJ2-5	CASMQGLAGEETQYF
13	TRBV20-1	TRBJ1-2	CSAGETVTYGYTF
16	TRBV5-1	TRBJ2-1	CASSFPTNRDTMEQFF
13	TRBV4-1	TRBJ2-7	CASSHEQAYEQYF
14	TRBV2	TRBJ1-2	CASTFRVSENGYTF
16	TRBV18	TRBJ2-1	CASSPLDRTLPNEQFF
14	TRBV7-9	TRBJ2-3	CASSYDPNTDTQYF
14	TRBV4-2	TRBJ2-7	CASSQGLAEYEQYF
15	TRBV11-3	TRBJ2-1	CASSLTTSGYNEQFF
15	TRBV12-3/TRBV12-4	TRBJ2-1	CASSFSLAGGPEQFF
12	TRBV25-1	TRBJ2-5	CASRGEQETQYF
14	TRBV12-3/TRBV12-4	TRBJ2-2	CASSLNGNTGELFF
16	TRBV7-6	TRBJ2-2	CASSSLYGGDTGELFF
17	TRBV7-9	TRBJ2-1	CASSLELTGTGVGEQFF
13	TRBV10-2	TRBJ1-6	CASSELGQYPLHF
13	TRBV9	TRBJ2-5	CASSPGGRQTQYF
15	TRBV12-3/TRBV12-4	TRBJ2-1	CASSLLWETEQEQFF
15	TRBV20-1	TRBJ2-1	CSAKRLAGEYNEQFF
13	TRBV29-1	TRBJ2-2	CSVVVSPTGELFF
12	TRBV19	TRBJ2-7	CASSIGPGEQYF